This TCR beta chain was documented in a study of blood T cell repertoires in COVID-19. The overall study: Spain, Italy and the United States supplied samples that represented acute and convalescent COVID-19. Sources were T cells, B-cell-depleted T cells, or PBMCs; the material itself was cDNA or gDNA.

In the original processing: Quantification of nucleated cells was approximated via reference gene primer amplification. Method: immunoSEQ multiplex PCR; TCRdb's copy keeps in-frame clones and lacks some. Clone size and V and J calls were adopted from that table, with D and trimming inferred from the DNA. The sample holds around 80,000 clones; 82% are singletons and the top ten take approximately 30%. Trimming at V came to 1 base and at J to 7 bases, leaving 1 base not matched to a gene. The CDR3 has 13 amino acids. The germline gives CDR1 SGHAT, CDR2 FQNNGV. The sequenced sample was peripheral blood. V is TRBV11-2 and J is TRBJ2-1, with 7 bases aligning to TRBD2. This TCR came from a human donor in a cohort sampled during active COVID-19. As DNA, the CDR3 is TGTGCCAGCAGCTTAGGACTAGCAAATGAGCAGTTCTTC. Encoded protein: CASSLGLANEQFF.